This T cell receptor beta chain was retrieved from a study of OX40 agonist ivuxolimab in advanced cancers. Whole-study context: Among those enrolled, mean age was about 63 years (range about 23 to 85) and 82.7% were male.

The V and J ends lost 4 bases and 5 bases respectively, with 18 bases between them. Germline CDR1 and CDR2: SGDLS and YYNGEE. CDR3 length: 15 residues. Profiled with immunoSEQ multiplex PCR; TCRdb holds only in-frame clones, not every one. The sample lists 40,000 to 65,000 clones, roughly 84% seen once, with less than 2% in the top ten. This TCR came from an adult with an advanced solid tumor such as melanoma, head and neck, liver or kidney cancer. V is TRBV9 and J is TRBJ2-5, with D maybe TRBD1 (6 bases). Specimen: CD4+ or CD8+ T cells sorted from blood, collected in a trial of the OX40 agonist ivuxolimab. The CDR3 protein is CASSTRPQGMETQYF. The CDR3 DNA follows: TGTGCCAGCAGCACCCGACCACAGGGTATGGAGACCCAGTACTTC. The variable domain in full, completed from reference TRBV9 and TRBJ2-5, reads DSGVTQTPKHLITATGQRVTLRCSPRSGDLSVYWYQQSLDQGLQFLIQYYNGEERAKGNILERFSAQQFPDLHSELNLSSLELGDSALYFCASSTRPQGMETQYFGPGTRLLVL.